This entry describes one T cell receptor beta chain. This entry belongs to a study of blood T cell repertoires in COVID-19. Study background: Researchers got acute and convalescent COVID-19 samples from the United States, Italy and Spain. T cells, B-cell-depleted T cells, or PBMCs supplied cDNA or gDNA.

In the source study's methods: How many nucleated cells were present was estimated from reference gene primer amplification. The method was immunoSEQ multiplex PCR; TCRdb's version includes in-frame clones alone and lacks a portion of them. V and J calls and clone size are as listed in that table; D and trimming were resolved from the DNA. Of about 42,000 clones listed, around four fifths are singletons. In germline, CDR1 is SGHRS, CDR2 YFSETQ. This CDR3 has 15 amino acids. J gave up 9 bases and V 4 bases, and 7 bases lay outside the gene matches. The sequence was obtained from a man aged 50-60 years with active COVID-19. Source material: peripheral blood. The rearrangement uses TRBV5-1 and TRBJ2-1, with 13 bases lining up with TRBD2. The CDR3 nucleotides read TGCGCCAGCAGCCTACTAGCGGGAGGGAGTGTTGAGCAGTTCTTC. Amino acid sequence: CASSLLAGGSVEQFF.